This T cell receptor (beta chain) was recorded in a study of radiotherapy plus CTLA-4 blockade in lung cancer. Overall study: Objective responses occurred in around 18% of patients; approximately 33% had disease control.

Profiling relied on immunoSEQ multiplex PCR, and the TCRdb table lists in-frame clones only, not all of them. The sample has about 86,000 clones, under 85% seen once. CDR1 is SGHNT and CDR2 is YYREEE in the germline V gene (reference sequence). CDR3 length: 16 amino acids. The junction had 11 bases not matched to a gene; V was cut back by 3 bases and J by 4 bases. Findings and caveats of the study: It was early blood T cell clone dynamics, with interferon-beta, that reportedly best predicted response. Tumor-origin TCR clones grew in blood after radiotherapy plus ipilimumab.

In regard to this clone: Its antigen is still unknown. Since the CDR3 does not end with the conserved phenylalanine or tryptophan, this likely comes from a read error.

The receptor comes from a human donor with non-small cell lung cancer who had stable disease on radiotherapy plus ipilimumab. The sequencing here drew on peripheral blood, taken from a patient treated with radiotherapy plus ipilimumab. J is TRBJ1-2 and V is TRBV5-4, with 8 bases aligning to TRBD1. The CDR3 DNA follows: TGTGCCAGCAGCTCGGGGAGGGACAGGCAGACCTATGGCTACACCCTC. This encodes CASSSGRDRQTYGYTL.